This entry features one T cell receptor beta chain sequence. Some clones are missing from TCRdb's copy, which holds only in-frame ones; the method was immunoSEQ multiplex PCR. The table has approximately 120,000 clones, around 88% seen once; the top ten hold 2.4%. The data were taken from a study of PD-L1 blockade in urothelial cancer. Study-level background: Bladder-origin urothelial cancer in males covered about 85% of the roughly 29 patients. Earlier, patients had received 0 to 3 chemotherapy regimens. Blood gave a median roughly 150,000 T cells.

Time point meaning: peripheral blood 6 weeks after treatment start. The patients had locally advanced or metastatic urothelial carcinoma. V lost 0 bases and J 8 bases, leaving 8 bases between the germline ends. CDR1 MNHEY and CDR2 SMNVEV come from the germline V gene (reference sequence). The CDR3 loop spans 13 amino acids. This TCR was sampled from a man aged 45-60 years with urothelial cancer. The source was PBMCs, collected around atezolizumab (anti-PD-L1) treatment. The chain couples TRBV27 to TRBJ2-1; D remains ambiguous. The CDR3: CASSLSGRDEQFF. In DNA, the CDR3 is TGTGCCAGCAGTTTATCTGGCCGGGATGAGCAGTTCTTC.